This TCR beta chain was sequenced in a study of blood T cell repertoires in COVID-19. Overall study: COVID-19 samples from acute and convalescent phases originated in the United States, Italy and Spain.

Trimming removed 0 bases from V and 6 bases from J, with 9 bases in between. Per germline, CDR1 SGDLS and CDR2 YYNGEE. The length of the CDR3 is 13 residues. This table comes from immunoSEQ multiplex PCR, and its TCRdb copy is limited to in-frame clones, with some not included. This repertoire shows approximately 140,000 clones, 84% found once; its top ten account for more than 2%. The rearrangement joins TRBV9 to TRBJ1-1; D remains ambiguous. The TCR sequence derives from a man aged 65 to 79 with acute or convalescent COVID-19. The specimen was peripheral blood. CDR3 sequence (DNA): TGTGCCAGCAGCGTAGTAGAGGGCTCTGAAGCTTTCTTT. Its protein is CASSVVEGSEAFF.